This T cell receptor (beta chain) was sequenced for a study of T-cell memory formation after mild COVID-19. Across the whole study: Largely donor-specific TCR clusters were found.

Study results and caveats: SARS-CoV-2 specificity was not confirmed for second-wave clones peaking on day 37. Mainly CM and EM harbored the contracting CD4+ clones; mainly EMRA harbored the CD8+ ones.

This clonotype came up a few times. Its antigen is unidentified. Constant-segment primers and 5'RACE yielded cDNA libraries for TCR alpha and TCR beta, each carrying sample barcodes and UMIs. TCRdb fed the 5' RACE reads into MiXCR, producing one record per CDR3 protein. The sample has 300,000 to 350,000 distinct CDR3 sequences, roughly 21% seen once; the top ten hold more than 20%. V was pared by 4 bases and J by 2 bases, with 10 bases between. Germline lookup yields CDR1 LGHDT and CDR2 YNNKEL (reference sequence). The CDR3 covers 14 residues. Sample: PBMCs or a T cell subset sorted from them (not recorded which). This sequence joins TRBV3-1 and TRBJ2-3; D might be TRBD1 or TRBD2, each matching 5 bases. The sequence was collected from a man aged 18 to 30 who had mild COVID-19 (a few samples of this study predate the infection). Cell type and time point are not known. CDR3 residues: CASSRRDDTDTQYF. CDR3 nucleotides: TGTGCCAGCAGCCGCCGGGACGACACAGATACGCAGTATTTT.